This TCR beta chain originates from a study of T cell responses to AZD1222 COVID-19 vaccine. V was shortened by 2 bases and J by 2 bases, with 2 bases between the two germline ends. The V gene's germline CDR1 is GTSNPN and CDR2 SVGIG (reference sequence). This CDR3 has 11 residues. Assay: immunoSEQ multiplex PCR; the TCRdb copy retains only in-frame clones and omits some. Here the sample spans 70,000 to 95,000 clones, around 90% being singletons. With respect to this clone: What it binds is unknown.

Regarding the study as a whole: Dominant CD4 TCR responses targeted spike regions 160-218 and 743-854.

Second-dose groups at about 4 or about 12 weeks were pooled. V usage is TRBV30 and J usage is TRBJ2-3; D remains unclear. The TCR was taken from an adult who received the AZD1222 COVID-19 vaccine. The sequences come from peripheral blood, collected 28 days after the second AZD1222 dose. In DNA form, the CDR3 reads TGTGCCTGGAGTACCACAGATACGCAGTATTTT. It translates to CAWSTTDTQYF. The variable domain in full, with the rest retrieved from reference TRBV30 and TRBJ2-3, is SQTIHQWPATLVQPVGSPLSLECTVEGTSNPNLYWYRQAAGRGLQLLFYSVGIGQISSEVPQNLSASRPQDRQFILSSKKLLLSDSGFYLCAWSTTDTQYFGPGTRLTVL.